Below, 11 T cell receptor beta chains from the same sample are listed, as sequenced in a study of blood T cell repertoires in COVID-19. The protocol was immunoSEQ multiplex PCR, while the TCRdb copy is restricted to in-frame clones and leaves out a portion. The table has 250,000 to 350,000 clones, approximately 88% seen once. Specimen: PBMCs or T cells enriched from blood (not recorded which). The receptors were gathered from a middle-aged woman who had recovered from COVID-19.

The rearrangement links TRBV3-1 (or the pseudogene TRBV3-2) to TRBJ1-1; the match to TRBD1 covers 8 bases. Germline values: CDR1 LGHDT, CDR2 YNNKEL (reference sequence). The CDR3 is made up of 15 amino acids. Trimming removed 1 base from V and 5 bases from J; junction bases left unmatched: 6. In nucleotides, the CDR3 is TGTGCCAGCAGCCAAGCCCAGGGGGCGCGGACTGAAGCTTTCTTT. Its translation is CASSQAQGARTEAFF.

The rearrangement joins TRBV19 to TRBJ2-7, with D possibly TRBD2 on 5 matching bases. Germline CDR1 is LNHDA and CDR2 is SQIVND (reference sequence). V lost 6 bases and J 2 bases, leaving 14 bases between the germline ends. There are 14 residues in the CDR3. In DNA, the CDR3 is TGTGCCAGTAGGCCGGACTCCATGACCTACGAGCAGTACTTC. Translating it yields CASRPDSMTYEQYF.

V is TRBV5-8 and J is TRBJ2-1; a possible D gene is TRBD1 (6 bases). The CDR3 length is 14 residues. CDR1 is SGHTS, CDR2 YDEGEE, per germline. Trimming removed 2 bases at V and 9 bases at J, with 15 bases between. The CDR3 nucleotides are TGTGCCAGCAGCTTCTCTGGGGGCCTCGGTGAGCAGTTCTTC. It specifies CASSFSGGLGEQFF.

The chain carries TRBV11-3 and TRBJ1-2; 10 nucleotides align to TRBD1. The germline gives CDR1 SGHNT, CDR2 YENEEA. V lost 5 bases, J lost 7 bases, and 4 bases stayed unmatched. There are 13 residues in the CDR3. The CDR3 nucleotides read TGTGCCAGCAGCCACCGGGACAGGGGTGGCTACACCTTC. It is translated as CASSHRDRGGYTF.

The J gene is TRBJ2-5, the V gene TRBV27, with TRBD1 matching over 8 bases. The J segment lost 5 bases and the V segment lost 5 bases, leaving 4 bases of the junction unmatched. CDR3 size: 13 residues. Germline V gene sequence: CDR1 MNHEY, CDR2 SMNVEV (reference sequence). The CDR3 nucleotides read TGTGCCAGCAGTCGACAGGGGTGGGAGACCCAGTACTTC. Translation: CASSRQGWETQYF.

The chain carries TRBV7-2 and TRBJ1-2, with D maybe TRBD1 (6 bases). V gave up 1 base and J gave up 7 bases, with 7 bases separating them. The germline CDR1 and CDR2 sequences are SGHTA and FQGNSA. CDR3 length: 12 amino acids. CDR3 in amino acids: CASSLDRVGYTF. The CDR3 DNA is TGTGCCAGCAGCTTAGACAGGGTTGGCTACACCTTC.

V is TRBV7-3 and J is TRBJ2-7; D gene unclear. Trimming removed 1 base from V and 4 bases from J, with 8 bases in between. Looked up from germline, CDR1 is SGHTA and CDR2 is FQGTGA. CDR3 length: 13 residues. CDR3 protein: CASSLNQQYEQYF. In DNA, the CDR3 is TGTGCCAGCAGCTTAAACCAACAATACGAGCAGTACTTC.

The V call is TRBV5-4, the J call TRBJ1-4; 7 bases map to TRBD1. Germline assignment: CDR1 SGHNT and CDR2 YYREEE (reference sequence). CDR3 length equals 15 residues. J lost 6 bases, V lost 0 bases, and 5 bases had no gene match. Here the CDR3 DNA reads TGTGCCAGCAGCTTGGGTACCAGGGGGGATGAAAAACTGTTTTTT. This encodes CASSLGTRGDEKLFF.

J is TRBJ1-4 and V is TRBV10-3; D unresolved. Germline CDR1 reads ENHRY; CDR2 reads SYGVKD. V lost 3 bases and J lost 0, with 11 bases in between. The CDR3 totals 16 residues. CDR3: CAISDGVPATNEKLFF. CDR3 coding DNA: TGTGCCATCAGTGACGGGGTACCAGCAACTAATGAAAAACTGTTTTTT.

The chain joins TRBV25-1 to TRBJ2-7, with D possibly matching TRBD1 (6 bases). Per germline, CDR1 MGHDK and CDR2 SYGVNS. This CDR3 contains 13 residues. The germline V and J ends were trimmed by 8 bases and 2 bases, with 13 bases remaining between them. Here the CDR3 reads CASSPRGPYEQYF. The CDR3 DNA is TGTGCCAGCTCCCCCAGGGGTCCCTACGAGCAGTACTTC.

This clone was seen once. This CDR3 is CASSPASGRGPGANVLTF. The DNA for the CDR3 is TGTGCCAGCTCACCAGCTAGCGGACGGGGGCCTGGGGCCAACGTCCTGACTTTC. This rearrangement joins TRBV18 to TRBJ2-6; perhaps TRBD2 as D (7 bases). There are 18 residues in the CDR3. Trimming removed 2 bases at V and 2 bases at J, with 16 bases between. Germline assignment: CDR1 KGHSH and CDR2 LQKENI.